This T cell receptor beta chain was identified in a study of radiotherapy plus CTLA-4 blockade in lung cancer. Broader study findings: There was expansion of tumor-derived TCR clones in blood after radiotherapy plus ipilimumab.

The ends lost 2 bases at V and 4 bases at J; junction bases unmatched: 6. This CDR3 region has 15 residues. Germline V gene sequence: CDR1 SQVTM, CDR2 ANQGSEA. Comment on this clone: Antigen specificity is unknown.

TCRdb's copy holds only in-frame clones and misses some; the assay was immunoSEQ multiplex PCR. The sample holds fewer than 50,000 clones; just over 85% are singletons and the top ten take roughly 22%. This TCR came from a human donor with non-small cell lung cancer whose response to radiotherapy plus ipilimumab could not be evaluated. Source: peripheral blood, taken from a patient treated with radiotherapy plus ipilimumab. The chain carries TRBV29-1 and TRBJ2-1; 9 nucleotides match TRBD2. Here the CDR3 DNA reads TGCAGCGTTGAACCGCGGGGGGGAGATTACAATGAGCAGTTCTTC. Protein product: CSVEPRGGDYNEQFF.